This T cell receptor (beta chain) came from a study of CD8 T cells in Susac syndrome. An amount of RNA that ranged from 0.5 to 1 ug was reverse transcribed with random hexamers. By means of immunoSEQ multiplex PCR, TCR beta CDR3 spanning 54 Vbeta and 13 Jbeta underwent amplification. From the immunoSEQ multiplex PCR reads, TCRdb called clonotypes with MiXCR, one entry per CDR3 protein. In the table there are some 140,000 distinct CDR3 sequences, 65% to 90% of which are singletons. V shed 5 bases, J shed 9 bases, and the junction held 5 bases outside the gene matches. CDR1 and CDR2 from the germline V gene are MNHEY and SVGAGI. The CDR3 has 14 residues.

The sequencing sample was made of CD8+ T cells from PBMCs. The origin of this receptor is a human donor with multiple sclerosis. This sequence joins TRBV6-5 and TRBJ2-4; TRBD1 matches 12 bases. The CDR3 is CASSEGTGGAIQYF. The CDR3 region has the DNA TGTGCCAGCAGTGAAGGGACAGGGGGCGCCATTCAGTACTTC.